This TCR beta chain was profiled in a study of T cell responses to AZD1222 COVID-19 vaccine. General study findings and limits: The CD4 TCRs associated with vaccination extended across spike and predominated at 160-218 and 743-854. Unmutated variant regions reportedly attract nearly half of all spike-specific TCRs.

Germline V gives CDR1 LGHDT, CDR2 YNNKEL (reference sequence). The CDR3 runs to 17 residues. The ends were cut back, 2 bases at V and 3 bases at J, with 19 bases in the middle. Method: immunoSEQ multiplex PCR; TCRdb's copy keeps in-frame clones and lacks some. The sample carries tens of thousands of clones, about 90% recorded once. Turning to this clone: Its antigen is not identified.

The clonotype was recovered from an adult in good health. The source was peripheral blood, collected on day 0 of AZD1222 vaccination. The rearrangement joins TRBV3-1 (or the pseudogene TRBV3-2) to TRBJ1-2, with D tentatively TRBD1 (6 bases). CDR3 DNA sequence: TGTGCCAGCAGCCAATTTGCTTCAGGGGTGAAGGACTATGGCTACACCTTC. This translates into CASSQFASGVKDYGYTF.